This T cell receptor beta chain was recovered during a study of shared clonotypes between healthy human individuals. Study context: A donor's plate count was three for CD4 naive and three for CD4 memory; CD8 naive had two and CD8 memory one.

The CDR3 extends over 16 amino acids. The junction had 10 bases not matched to a gene; V was cut back by 3 bases and J by 6 bases. Germline CDR1 and CDR2: MNHNY and SVGAGI (reference sequence). Sorted subsets were amplified in replicate PCRs using about 210 ng DNA, roughly 30,000 T cell genomes. TCRdb's copy holds only in-frame clones and misses some; the assay was immunoSEQ multiplex PCR. The data show about 320,000 clones, over 75% seen once. This clone was found a few times. The V and J genes are TRBV6-6 and TRBJ2-3, with TRBD2 matching 9 bases. The sequenced material came from memory CD8+ T cells sorted from blood. The sample's subset: CD45RO+ cells pooled with CCR7-negative TemRA cells. This clonotype originated in a man aged 18 to 30 in good health. This CDR3 reads CASSYGSGSTPDTQYF. CDR3 nucleotide sequence: TGTGCCAGCAGTTATGGTAGCGGGAGTACCCCCGATACGCAGTATTTT.